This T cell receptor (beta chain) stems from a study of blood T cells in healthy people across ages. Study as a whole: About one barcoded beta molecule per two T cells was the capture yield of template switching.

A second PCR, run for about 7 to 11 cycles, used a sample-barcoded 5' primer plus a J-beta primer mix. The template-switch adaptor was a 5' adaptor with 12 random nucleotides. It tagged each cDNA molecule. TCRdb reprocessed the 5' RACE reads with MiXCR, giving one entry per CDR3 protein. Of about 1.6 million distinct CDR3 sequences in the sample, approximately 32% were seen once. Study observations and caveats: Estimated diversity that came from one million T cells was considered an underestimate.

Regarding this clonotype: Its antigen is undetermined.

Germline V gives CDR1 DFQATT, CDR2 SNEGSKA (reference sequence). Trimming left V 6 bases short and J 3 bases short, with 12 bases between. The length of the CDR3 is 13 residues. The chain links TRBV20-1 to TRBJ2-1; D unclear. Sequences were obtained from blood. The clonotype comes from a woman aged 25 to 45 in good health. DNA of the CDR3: TGCAGTGCCCCGCCAAGTGGCTACAATGAGCAGTTCTTC. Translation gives CSAPPSGYNEQFF.